The clone carrying this TCR beta chain occurred once. This sample stems from a study of blood T cell repertoires in COVID-19. The V end lost 3 bases, the J end lost 6 bases, and 9 bases lay between the germline ends. The CDR3 loop spans 12 amino acids. The germline gives CDR1 MNHEY, CDR2 SMNVEV (reference sequence). Clones were read by immunoSEQ multiplex PCR, and TCRdb kept only the in-frame ones, dropping some. Of fewer than 500,000 clones listed, approximately 90% are singletons. This TCR was sampled from a young woman with active or convalescent COVID-19. Sequences were obtained from peripheral blood. The chain carries TRBV27 and TRBJ2-7; D is perhaps TRBD2 (5 bases). The CDR3: CASSLDLGEQYF. The CDR3 bases are TGTGCCAGCAGTTTGGACTTGGGCGAGCAGTACTTC.